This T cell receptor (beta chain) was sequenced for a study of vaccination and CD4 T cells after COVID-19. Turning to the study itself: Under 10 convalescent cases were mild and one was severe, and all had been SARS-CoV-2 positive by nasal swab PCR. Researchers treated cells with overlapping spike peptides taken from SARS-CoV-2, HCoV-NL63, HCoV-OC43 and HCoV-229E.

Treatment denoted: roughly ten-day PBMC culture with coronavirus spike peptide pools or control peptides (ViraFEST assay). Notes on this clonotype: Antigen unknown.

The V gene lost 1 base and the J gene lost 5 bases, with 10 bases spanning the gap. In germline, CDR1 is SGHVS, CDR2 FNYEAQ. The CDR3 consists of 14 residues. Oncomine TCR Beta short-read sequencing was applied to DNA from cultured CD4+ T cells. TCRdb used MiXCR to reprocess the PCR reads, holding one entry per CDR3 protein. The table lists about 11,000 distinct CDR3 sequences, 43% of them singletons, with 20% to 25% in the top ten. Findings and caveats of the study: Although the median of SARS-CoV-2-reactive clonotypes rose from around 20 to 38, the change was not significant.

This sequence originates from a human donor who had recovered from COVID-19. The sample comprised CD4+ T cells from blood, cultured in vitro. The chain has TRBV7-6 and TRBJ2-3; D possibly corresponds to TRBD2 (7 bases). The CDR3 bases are TGTGCCAGCAGCTTAGGAGGGGGGGGAGATACGCAGTATTTT. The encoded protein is CASSLGGGGDTQYF.